The 5 T cell receptor beta chains presented below share a single source sample, sequenced in a study of shared clonotypes between healthy human individuals. Here immunoSEQ multiplex PCR was the method, and the copy in TCRdb shows in-frame clones only, minus some. The sample lists about 2,500,000 clones, just over 90% occurring once. Material: naive CD4+ T cells sorted from blood. Subset meaning: CD45RA+ positively selected. These receptors were taken from a young man in good health.

This chain joins TRBV28 and TRBJ1-2, with D uncertain. Trimming stripped 4 bases from V and 6 bases from J, with 21 bases between. Germline V gene lookup returns CDR1 MDHEN and CDR2 SYDVKM. This CDR3 comprises 16 residues. CDR3 sequence: CASSSSQVHSSNGYTF. The CDR3 bases are TGTGCCAGCAGTTCCTCCCAGGTGCACAGTTCTAATGGCTACACCTTC.

The rearrangement joins TRBV7-9 to TRBJ1-1; 7 bases agree with TRBD1. Germline lookup yields CDR1 SEHNR and CDR2 FQNEAQ (reference sequence). V shed 6 bases and J 5 bases; nucleotides not matched to a gene: 9. The CDR3 covers 14 residues. The CDR3 here is CASSSPGQQTEAFF. The DNA of the CDR3 is TGTGCCAGCAGTTCTCCGGGACAGCAGACTGAAGCTTTCTTT.

This clone came up a few times. The CDR3 spells CAWSVRPIGNQPQHF. The CDR3, as DNA: TGTGCCTGGAGTGTAAGACCAATCGGCAATCAGCCCCAGCATTTT. The chain carries TRBV30 and TRBJ1-5; D is uncertain. V lost 0 bases, J lost 2 bases, and 11 bases lay in between. The CDR3 covers 15 residues. CDR1 and CDR2 (germline): GTSNPN, SVGIG (reference sequence).

The chain uses TRBV19 and TRBJ1-2; perhaps TRBD1 as D (6 bases). CDR1 and CDR2 (germline): LNHDA, SQIVND (reference sequence). Trimming shortened V by 5 bases and J by 4 bases, and 14 bases separated the two germline ends. The CDR3 contains 14 residues. The CDR3 nucleotides read TGTGCCAGTAGTTCGGACAGCCCTTTCTATGGCTACACCTTC. Its protein is CASSSDSPFYGYTF.

The J gene is TRBJ2-1, the V gene TRBV18; TRBD1 matches at 10 bases. Germline lookup yields CDR1 KGHSH and CDR2 LQKENI. This CDR3 spans 15 amino acids. With 3 bases clipped from V and 4 bases from J, the junction kept 3 bases outside the gene matches. The CDR3 bases are TGTGCCAGCTCACCGACAGGGGGCACTTACAATGAGCAGTTCTTC. As protein: CASSPTGGTYNEQFF.